The 31 T cell receptor beta chains below come from one sample, sequenced in a study of PD-1 blockade in mismatch repair-deficient tumors. Method: immunoSEQ multiplex PCR; TCRdb's copy keeps in-frame clones and lacks some. Of around 100,000 clones in the sample, 70% to 85% are singletons; the top ten hold 6.3%. Material: peripheral blood, obtained about eight months after starting pembrolizumab. The source of these receptors is an adult with mismatch repair-deficient cancer.

The V gene is TRBV19, the J gene TRBJ2-7; tentatively, D is TRBD1 or TRBD2 (6 bases each). CDR1 is LNHDA, CDR2 SQIVND, per germline (reference sequence). The ends were cut back, 2 bases at V and 2 bases at J, with 13 bases in the middle. This CDR3 is built from 15 residues. The CDR3 DNA reads as TGTGCCAGTAGTATAAGGGCGGGGACAACCTACGAGCAGTACTTC. Residues: CASSIRAGTTYEQYF. Supplemented by reference TRBV19 and TRBJ2-7, the full variable domain reads DGGITQSPKYLFRKEGQNVTLSCEQNLNHDAMYWYRQDPGQGLRLIYYSQIVNDFQKGDIAEGYSVSREKKESFPLTVTSAQKNPTAFYLCASSIRAGTTYEQYFGPGTRLTVT.

The chain has TRBV2 and TRBJ1-2; 8 bases agree with TRBD1. Germline V gene data show CDR1 as SNHLY and CDR2 as FYNNEI. J gave up 8 bases and V 7 bases, and 12 bases lay outside the gene matches. CDR3 size: 14 residues. CDR3 nucleotide sequence: TGTGCCAGCACGGTCGGACAGGGAGTAAGGGGCTACACCTTC. It is translated as CASTVGQGVRGYTF.

V gene TRBV9 combines with J gene TRBJ2-3; TRBD2 is a possible D gene (5 bases). From germline, CDR1 is SGDLS and CDR2 YYNGEE. The CDR3 runs 14 residues. Trimming took 2 bases from V and 2 from J, leaving 9 bases between them. CDR3 sequence: CASSVLAHTDTQYF. The CDR3 DNA reads as TGTGCCAGCAGCGTCCTAGCCCACACAGATACGCAGTATTTT.

The V and J genes are TRBV27 and TRBJ1-2, with TRBD1 matching over 7 bases. The CDR3 is made up of 15 amino acids. Germline-derived CDR1 and CDR2 are MNHEY and SMNVEV (reference sequence). Trimming took 2 bases from V and 4 from J; bases not matched to a gene: 7. In DNA form, the CDR3 reads TGTGCCAGCAGTTTAGGCCGACAGGGTGTCTATGGCTACACCTTC. Its translation is CASSLGRQGVYGYTF.

The V gene is TRBV7-2, the J gene TRBJ2-2; D remains ambiguous. There are 17 residues in the CDR3. V was shortened by 5 bases and J by 0 bases, with 16 bases between the two germline ends. The V gene's germline CDR1 is SGHTA and CDR2 FQGNSA. The CDR3 loop reads CASSTNLRATNTGELFF. The CDR3 region has the DNA TGTGCCAGCAGCACTAACCTCCGGGCAACGAACACCGGGGAGCTGTTTTTT.

The chain recombines TRBV5-1 with TRBJ2-3, with 10 bases lining up with TRBD2. The V segment lost 2 bases and the J segment 4 bases; nucleotides outside the gene matches: 10. The CDR3 is 17 amino acids. Germline CDR1 is SGHRS and CDR2 is YFSETQ. CDR3 bases: TGCGCCAGCAGCTTCACACCTAGCGGGAGTGGGGCAGATACGCAGTATTTT. This translates into CASSFTPSGSGADTQYF.

The chain employs TRBV7-2 and TRBJ2-5; the D is unclear. Looked up from germline, CDR1 is SGHTA and CDR2 is FQGNSA. This CDR3 has 11 residues. Trimming pared 5 bases from V and 5 bases from J, leaving 6 bases between. CDR3 loop: CASSLTETQYF. Here the CDR3 DNA reads TGTGCCAGCAGCCTCACGGAGACCCAGTACTTC.

This clone occurred once. The gene calls are TRBV19 and TRBJ2-3; 10 bases line up with TRBD2. Germline trimming cut 5 bases from V and 1 base from J; bases unmatched to any gene: 9. CDR1 is LNHDA and CDR2 is SQIVND in the germline V gene (reference sequence). The CDR3 has 17 amino acids. CDR3 sequence: CASSDSGLADRTDTQYF. The CDR3 DNA follows: TGTGCCAGTAGTGACTCCGGACTAGCGGACCGCACAGATACGCAGTATTTT.

This clone appeared a single time. The chain carries TRBV27 and TRBJ2-1; D not certain. Germline assignment: CDR1 MNHEY and CDR2 SMNVEV (reference sequence). Trimming stripped 6 bases from V and 0 bases from J, with 15 bases between. This CDR3 region has 16 residues. The CDR3 loop is CASSLWKTTSYNEQFF. The CDR3 nucleotides read TGTGCCAGCAGCCTCTGGAAGACAACCTCCTACAATGAGCAGTTCTTC.

The chain combines TRBV18 with TRBJ1-1; D uncertain. The V end lost 3 bases, the J end lost 4 bases, and 12 bases lay between the germline ends. Germline-derived CDR1 and CDR2 are KGHSH and LQKENI. This CDR3 spans 14 amino acids. CDR3 loop: CASSPLARATEAFF. The CDR3 DNA reads as TGTGCCAGCTCACCCCTGGCCAGAGCCACTGAAGCTTTCTTT.

The chain employs TRBV5-6 and TRBJ2-3; 14 nucleotides align to TRBD2. V trimming: 3 bases; J trimming: 4 bases; junction bases outside the gene matches: 7. Germline CDR1 and CDR2: SGHDT and YYEEEE. The CDR3 runs 17 residues. The CDR3 reads CASSSPGTSGSPDTQYF. The CDR3 nucleotides are TGTGCCAGCAGCTCACCCGGGACTAGCGGGAGCCCAGATACGCAGTATTTT.

The chain recombines TRBV5-6 with TRBJ1-5; D remains unclear. V dropped 0 bases and J dropped 5 bases, with 3 bases sitting between them. The CDR3 spans 12 residues. Germline V gene data show CDR1 as SGHDT and CDR2 as YYEEEE. CDR3 sequence: CASSLGDQPQHF. The CDR3 DNA follows: TGTGCCAGCAGCTTGGGGGATCAGCCCCAGCATTTT.

The rearrangement links TRBV10-3 to TRBJ2-7; 10 bases fit TRBD1. The CDR3 has 14 residues. Germline V gene lookup returns CDR1 ENHRY and CDR2 SYGVKD. Unmatched junction bases numbered 7, after V lost 6 bases and J lost 5 bases. The CDR3: CAISIDRGLDEQYF. In DNA form, the CDR3 reads TGTGCCATCAGCATTGACAGGGGGCTGGACGAGCAGTACTTC.

This clone was seen a few times. The chain is built from TRBV30 and TRBJ2-5, with 10 nucleotides matching TRBD2. The CDR3 is 17 amino acids. CDR1 is GTSNPN, CDR2 SVGIG, per germline (reference sequence). V shed 0 bases, J shed 2 bases, and the junction held 9 bases outside the gene matches. CDR3 nucleotide sequence: TGTGCCTGGAGTGTCGGCCTAGCGGGAGTCGGACAAGAGACCCAGTACTTC. Translation gives CAWSVGLAGVGQETQYF.

J is TRBJ2-7 and V is TRBV9, with 9 bases identical to TRBD1. The CDR3 is made up of 14 amino acids. Germline V gene data show CDR1 as SGDLS and CDR2 as YYNGEE. Trimming cost V 4 bases and J 2 bases; bases outside gene matches: 4. CDR3 nucleotides: TGTGCCAGCAGCCCCCGACAGGGGGCCTACGAGCAGTACTTC. Its translation is CASSPRQGAYEQYF.

CDR3 in DNA: TGTGCCAGCAGTTTGAGGACACCCACAGATACGCAGTATTTT. Translation: CASSLRTPTDTQYF. The chain carries TRBV27 and TRBJ2-3; the D gene is possibly TRBD1 (5 bases). This CDR3 region has 14 residues. The V end lost 3 bases, the J end lost 2 bases, and 9 bases lay between the germline ends. Germline V gene data show CDR1 as MNHEY and CDR2 as SMNVEV (reference sequence).

The chain combines TRBV18 with TRBJ2-7, with D hard to call. The CDR3 spans 14 residues. Trimming took 3 bases from V and 3 from J, leaving 12 bases between them. From germline, CDR1 is KGHSH and CDR2 LQKENI. The CDR3 region is CASSPRLSGYEQYF. The CDR3 DNA reads TGTGCCAGCTCACCTCGGCTAAGTGGCTACGAGCAGTACTTC. The whole variable domain, filled in from reference TRBV18 and TRBJ2-7, reads NAGVMQNPRHLVRRRGQEARLRCSPMKGHSHVYWYRQLPEEGLKFMVYLQKENIIDESGMPKERFSAEFPKEGPSILRIQQVVRGDSAAYFCASSPRLSGYEQYFGPGTRLTVT.

The chain carries TRBV18 and TRBJ1-2, with D maybe TRBD1 (6 bases). Trimming removed 1 base from V and 7 bases from J, with 13 bases in between. This CDR3 has 14 amino acids. From germline, CDR1 is KGHSH and CDR2 LQKENI. The CDR3 reads CASSPQQDSGGYTF. As DNA, the CDR3 is TGTGCCAGCTCACCACAACAGGACAGTGGTGGCTACACCTTC.

The chain uses TRBV4-1 and TRBJ2-1; 12 bases are shared with TRBD2. Germline-derived CDR1 and CDR2 are MGHRA and YSYEKL. The CDR3 length is 15 residues. V dropped 6 bases and J dropped 7; count of bases not matched to a gene: 7. The CDR3 loop reads CASRLTSGSSNEQFF. The CDR3 DNA is TGCGCCAGCAGGCTGACTAGCGGGAGTTCAAATGAGCAGTTCTTC.

The V gene is TRBV19, the J gene TRBJ2-5, with a possible D match to TRBD1 (6 bases). The CDR3 loop spans 13 amino acids. CDR1 and CDR2 from the germline V gene are LNHDA and SQIVND (reference sequence). V was shortened by 7 bases and J by 5 bases, with 14 bases between the two germline ends. The CDR3 nucleotides read TGTGCCAGTACCACACAGGGTTCGGAGACCCAGTACTTC. This codes for CASTTQGSETQYF.

In nucleotides, the CDR3 is TGTGCCAGCAGGTCCCCGGGCGGAAGCAATGAGCAGTTCTTC. Translated: CASRSPGGSNEQFF. The chain combines TRBV28 with TRBJ2-1; D uncertain. V was shortened by 6 bases and J by 6 bases, with 15 bases between the two germline ends. Per germline, CDR1 MDHEN and CDR2 SYDVKM. The CDR3 has 14 amino acids.

The V gene is TRBV27, the J gene TRBJ2-7, with D unclear. This CDR3 spans 14 amino acids. Germline V gene sequence: CDR1 MNHEY, CDR2 SMNVEV (reference sequence). Trimming pared 5 bases from V and 0 bases from J, leaving 11 bases between. CDR3 region: CASSPLRSSYEQYF. The CDR3 DNA is TGTGCCAGCAGTCCACTACGGAGCTCCTACGAGCAGTACTTC.

The chain carries TRBV2 and TRBJ1-5, with D unresolved. V lost 4 bases and J 6 bases, leaving 4 bases between the germline ends. Germline loops: CDR1 SNHLY, CDR2 FYNNEI. CDR3 size: 11 residues. The CDR3: CASSVGQPQHF. The DNA of the CDR3 is TGTGCCAGCAGTGTAGGTCAGCCCCAGCATTTT. The full variable domain, its missing parts supplied by reference TRBV2 and TRBJ1-5, is EPEVTQTPSHQVTQMGQEVILRCVPISNHLYFYWYRQILGQKVEFLVSFYNNEISEKSEIFDDQFSVERPDGSNFTLKIRSTKLEDSAMYFCASSVGQPQHFGDGTRLSIL.

This chain joins TRBV5-1 and TRBJ1-4; D gene ambiguous. Trimming removed 2 bases at V and 3 bases at J, with 8 bases between. The CDR3 sequence is 14 residues long. Germline values: CDR1 SGHRS, CDR2 YFSETQ. DNA for the CDR3: TGCGCCAGCAGCTTACGTACACCTAATGAAAAACTGTTTTTT. Amino acid sequence: CASSLRTPNEKLFF.

The rearrangement uses TRBV7-9 and TRBJ1-4; D may be TRBD1 (5 bases). Germline V gene lookup returns CDR1 SEHNR and CDR2 FQNEAQ (reference sequence). V lost 6 bases to trimming and J lost 0 bases, with 20 bases between them. The CDR3 is made up of 18 amino acids. CDR3 nucleotide sequence: TGTGCCAGCAGTCCAGGTCCGGGACGACCGACAACTAATGAAAAACTGTTTTTT. Translating it yields CASSPGPGRPTTNEKLFF.

The chain employs TRBV6-1 and TRBJ1-5; TRBD1 agrees at 8 bases. V was clipped by 4 bases and J by 7 bases; unmatched bases: 12. The CDR3 sequence is 16 residues long. Germline assignment: CDR1 MNHNS and CDR2 SASEGT. CDR3: CASSVIRTGNSQPQHF. CDR3 DNA: TGTGCCAGCAGTGTCATCCGGACAGGGAATTCACAGCCCCAGCATTTT.

In this sample, this clone turned up a few times. CDR3: CASSPEDYGYTF. CDR3 nucleotides: TGTGCCAGCTCACCTGAGGACTATGGCTACACCTTC. This chain links TRBV18 with TRBJ1-2; D not certain. Trimming took off 3 bases at V and 3 bases at J, with 5 bases between the two ends. In germline, CDR1 is KGHSH, CDR2 LQKENI. The CDR3 is 12 amino acids.

V and J are TRBV10-3 and TRBJ2-3, with 12 positions matching TRBD2. V lost 5 bases and J lost 6; bases outside the gene matches: 3. The CDR3 runs to 14 residues. Germline lookup yields CDR1 ENHRY and CDR2 SYGVKD. The CDR3 spells CAISTTSGSDTQYF. The CDR3 region has the DNA TGTGCCATCAGTACGACTAGCGGGAGCGATACGCAGTATTTT.

The V call is TRBV7-2, the J call TRBJ1-4; no definite D call. Germline V lookup: CDR1 SGHTA, CDR2 FQGNSA. The V end was cut by 5 bases, the J end by 8 bases, with 9 bases between. The CDR3 contains 12 residues. The CDR3: CASSAMREKLFF. CDR3 bases: TGTGCCAGCAGCGCTATGAGGGAAAAACTGTTTTTT.

The chain carries TRBV6-1 and TRBJ2-7; D remains ambiguous. With 7 bases removed from V and 2 bases from J, the gap between germline ends came to 12 bases. CDR1 is MNHNS and CDR2 is SASEGT in the germline V gene. The CDR3 has 13 amino acids. The CDR3 DNA reads TGTGCCAGCAATCTGGGTACCCCCTACGAGCAGTACTTC. This sequence encodes CASNLGTPYEQYF.

This clone was picked up a small number of times. The chain links TRBV4-1 to TRBJ2-3; a weak D match, TRBD2 (5 bases). Trimming stripped 2 bases from V and 3 bases from J, with 18 bases between. The V gene's germline CDR1 is MGHRA and CDR2 YSYEKL. The CDR3 loop spans 17 amino acids. The CDR3 bases are TGCGCCAGCAGCCAAACCCCCCCTTCAGAGGGAACAGATACGCAGTATTTT. Translated: CASSQTPPSEGTDTQYF.